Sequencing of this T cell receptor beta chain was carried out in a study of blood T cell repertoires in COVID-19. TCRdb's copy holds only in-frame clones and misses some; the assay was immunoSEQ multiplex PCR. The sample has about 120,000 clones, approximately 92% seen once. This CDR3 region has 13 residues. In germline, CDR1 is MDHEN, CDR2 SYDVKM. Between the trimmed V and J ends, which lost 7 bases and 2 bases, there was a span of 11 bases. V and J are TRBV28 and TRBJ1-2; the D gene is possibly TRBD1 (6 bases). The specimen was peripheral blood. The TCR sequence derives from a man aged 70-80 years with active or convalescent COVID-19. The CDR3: CASTKDRNYGYTF. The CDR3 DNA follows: TGTGCCAGCACAAAAGACAGGAACTATGGCTACACCTTC.